This TCR beta chain is drawn from a study of shared clonotypes between healthy human individuals. Clones were read by immunoSEQ multiplex PCR, and TCRdb kept only the in-frame ones, dropping some. Seen here are some 2.4 million clones, approximately 93% observed once, and the top ten hold around 0.4%. CDR1 SGHRS and CDR2 YFSETQ come from the germline V gene. The CDR3 sequence is 13 residues long. With 2 bases removed from V and 6 bases from J, the gap between germline ends came to 9 bases. The chain couples TRBV5-1 to TRBJ2-1; D perhaps matches TRBD2 (5 bases). This clonotype was sampled from a man between 18 and 29 years old in good health. Some clones in this sample may be carry-over from other donors' samples. The sample consisted of naive CD4+ T cells from PBMCs. Subset denoted: CD45RA+ positively selected. CDR3 loop: CASSFRLANEQFF. The CDR3 DNA reads as TGCGCCAGCAGCTTTCGGCTAGCCAATGAGCAGTTCTTC.